These T cell receptor beta chains were read from a single sample in a study of Ad26.COV2.S vaccination and SARS-CoV-2 variants. The table came from immunoSEQ multiplex PCR; TCRdb's copy has only in-frame clones and leaves some out. The table records hundreds of thousands of clones, approximately 89% of them present only once. This sample comprised peripheral blood, obtained in a trial of Ad26.COV2.S vaccine versus placebo. These receptors were taken from a person aged 18-65 years who received the Ad26.COV2.S COVID-19 vaccine or a placebo. Each CDR3 is given with its conserved first and last residue. A D gene is named only where the DNA matches it firmly. Rows give clone size only sometimes, using once, few, many, or a class for an expanded clone.

TRBV28,NA,TRBJ1-5,TRBD1,CASSGTGGHQPQHF,TGTGCCAGCAGTGGAACAGGGGGCCATCAGCCCCAGCATTTT
TRBV20-1,few,TRBJ1-5,NA,CSASPLAGTPLGNQPQHF,TGCAGTGCTAGTCCCTTGGCAGGGACGCCGTTGGGCAATCAGCCCCAGCATTTT
TRBV21-1,NA,TRBJ1-3,NA,CASSPLRGTHRRNTIYF,TGTGCCAGCAGCCCACTCCGGGGGACCCACAGGCGAAACACCATATATTTT
TRBV7-2,few,TRBJ1-1,NA,CASSHQGPPGNTEAFF,TGTGCCAGCAGCCATCAGGGCCCCCCGGGGAACACTGAAGCTTTCTTT
TRBV2,NA,TRBJ2-1,NA,CASGGRDMIDEQFF,TGTGCCAGTGGGGGCAGGGATATGATTGATGAGCAGTTCTTC
TRBV5-1,NA,TRBJ1-2,TRBD1,CASSSLQGDSGYTF,TGCGCCAGCAGCTCACTGCAGGGGGATAGCGGCTACACCTTC
TRBV5-6,once,TRBJ2-7,NA,CASSVGLHEQYF,TGTGCCAGCAGCGTAGGACTTCACGAGCAGTACTTC
TRBV30,NA,TRBJ2-5,TRBD2,CAWSKTSGRGGTQYF,TGTGCCTGGAGTAAGACTAGCGGGAGGGGTGGGACCCAGTACTTC
TRBV19,NA,TRBJ2-3,TRBD2,CASSMAGGGPDTQYF,TGTGCCAGTAGTATGGCGGGAGGAGGGCCAGATACGCAGTATTTT
TRBV28,NA,TRBJ1-1,NA,CASAQVPGTEAFF,TGTGCCAGCGCCCAGGTCCCTGGTACTGAAGCTTTCTTT